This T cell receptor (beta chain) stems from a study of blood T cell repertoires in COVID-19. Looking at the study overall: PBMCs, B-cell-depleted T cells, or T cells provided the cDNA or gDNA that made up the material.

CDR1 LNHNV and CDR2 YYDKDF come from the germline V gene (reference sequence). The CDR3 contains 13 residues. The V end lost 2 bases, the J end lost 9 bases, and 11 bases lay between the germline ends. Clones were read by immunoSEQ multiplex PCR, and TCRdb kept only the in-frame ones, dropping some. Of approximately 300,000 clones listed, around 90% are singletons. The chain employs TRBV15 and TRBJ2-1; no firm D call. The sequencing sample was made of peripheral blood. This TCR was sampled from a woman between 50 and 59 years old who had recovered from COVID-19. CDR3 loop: CATSRNPRGEQFF. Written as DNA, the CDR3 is TGTGCCACCAGCAGAAACCCTAGAGGTGAGCAGTTCTTC.